This T cell receptor beta chain was sequenced in a study of radiotherapy plus CTLA-4 blockade in lung cancer. The method was immunoSEQ multiplex PCR; TCRdb's version includes in-frame clones alone and lacks a portion of them. The sample has some 77,000 clones; approximately 86% are singletons. The V and J ends lost 5 bases and 7 bases respectively, with 17 bases between them. CDR1 and CDR2 from the germline V gene are MNHEY and SVGAGI. This CDR3 has 14 amino acids. J is TRBJ1-2 and V is TRBV6-5; the D gene is possibly TRBD1 (5 bases). The TCR sequence derives from a human donor with non-small cell lung cancer who had a partial response to radiotherapy plus ipilimumab. The sample consisted of peripheral blood, taken from a patient treated with radiotherapy plus ipilimumab. The CDR3 sequence: CASSAQGGDPGYTF. The CDR3 DNA sequence: TGTGCCAGCAGTGCCCAGGGAGGGGACCCTGGCTACACCTTC.